Shown below are 10 T cell receptor beta chains from a single sample sequenced in a study of neurological immune-mediated disorders (dated by TCRdb to the late 2010s). The library relied on 5' RACE. TCRdb lists the instrument as Illumina HiSeq 2500. Using fastp trimming at Q25 and MiXCR clonotype assembly, TCRdb reanalyzed the public sequencing data and kept in-frame beta chains. Each CDR3 protein appears once, grouped with its most common genes and DNA. For this sample the table gives about 60,000 distinct CDR3 sequences, of which 3% to 4% were detected only once. Of the sample, 6% to 9% falls within the top ten clones. Material: PBMCs. Receptor source: a woman aged 55-70 years with multiple sclerosis.

This clonotype was counted between two and nine times. A read error may be the cause here, since a much bigger clone is one base away. The J gene is TRBJ2-7, the V gene TRBV7-2; D is undetermined. CDR3 length: 12 residues. With 7 bases removed from V and 3 bases from J, the gap between germline ends came to 10 bases. Germline V CDR1 and CDR2: SGHTA, FQGNSA. CDR3 amino acids: CASILDLYEQYF. The CDR3 nucleotides are TGTGCCAGCATCCTCGACCTCTACGAGCAGTACTTC.

The table lists this clonotype with many counts. J is TRBJ1-1 and V is TRBV5-1, with 9 positions matching TRBD1. CDR1 is SGHRS and CDR2 is YFSETQ in the germline V gene. This CDR3 spans 14 amino acids. V was clipped by 2 bases and J by 5 bases; unmatched bases: 4. CDR3 amino acids: CASSFTGGFTEAFF. The CDR3 coding sequence is TGCGCCAGCAGCTTTACAGGGGGCTTTACTGAAGCTTTCTTT. The whole variable domain, remainder taken from reference TRBV5-1 and TRBJ1-1, is KAGVTQTPRYLIKTRGQQVTLSCSPISGHRSVSWYQQTPGQGLQFLFEYFSETQRNKGNFPGRFSGRQFSNSRSEMNVSTLELGDSALYLCASSFTGGFTEAFFGQGTRLTVV.

The table lists this clonotype with many counts. This sequence joins TRBV11-2 and TRBJ2-3; D remains ambiguous. The CDR3 has 14 amino acids. Germline loops: CDR1 SGHAT, CDR2 FQNNGV. Trimming removed 4 bases from V and 2 bases from J, with 10 bases in between. The CDR3 sequence: CASSYERYTDTQYF. The DNA for the CDR3 is TGTGCCAGCAGCTACGAGCGCTACACAGATACGCAGTATTTT.

This clonotype was detected many times. The chain is built from TRBV5-1 and TRBJ2-6, with D maybe TRBD2 (5 bases). The CDR3 loop spans 16 amino acids. Germline CDR1 reads SGHRS; CDR2 reads YFSETQ. Trimming left V 0 bases short and J 2 bases short, with 9 bases between. The CDR3 sequence is CASSLGVRAGANVLTF. The CDR3 nucleotides read TGCGCCAGCAGCTTGGGGGTGAGGGCTGGGGCCAACGTCCTGACTTTC.

This clonotype was counted many times. This chain joins TRBV5-5 and TRBJ2-5, with 10 positions matching TRBD2. Germline V gene sequence: CDR1 SGHKS, CDR2 YYEKEE (reference sequence). V was pared by 4 bases and J by 5 bases, with 5 bases of the junction left unmatched. The CDR3 length is 14 residues. CDR3 protein: CASSPRAGGETQYF. The DNA of the CDR3 is TGTGCCAGCAGCCCTAGAGCGGGGGGGGAGACCCAGTACTTC. Together with reference TRBV5-5 and TRBJ2-5, the CDR3 gives the full variable domain: DAGVTQSPTHLIKTRGQQVTLRCSPISGHKSVSWYQQVLGQGPQFIFQYYEKEERGRGNFPDRFSARQFPNYSSELNVNALLLGDSALYLCASSPRAGGETQYFGPGTRLLVL.

This clonotype was found many times. This chain uses TRBV12-3 or TRBV12-4 with TRBJ1-3; D remains ambiguous. Trimming took 6 bases from V and 4 from J, leaving 13 bases between them. This CDR3 is 14 amino acids long. In DNA form, the CDR3 reads TGTGCCAGCAGGCGTAATTCCGCGGGAAACACCATATATTTT. Translation: CASRRNSAGNTIYF.

This clonotype was picked up many times. The chain uses TRBV18 and TRBJ2-7; D remains ambiguous. The CDR3 is made up of 12 amino acids. Trimming removed 2 bases from V and 5 bases from J, with 7 bases in between. CDR1 and CDR2 (germline): KGHSH, LQKENI. Here the CDR3 DNA reads TGTGCCAGCTCACCAGGCGGTAACGAGCAGTACTTC. This translates into CASSPGGNEQYF.

This clonotype was seen repeatedly, ten times or more. The J gene is TRBJ2-7, the V gene TRBV7-2; tentative D call: TRBD2 (6 bases). Germline V gene sequence: CDR1 SGHTA, CDR2 FQGNSA. The CDR3 runs to 16 residues. The V end was cut by 0 bases, the J end by 0 bases, with 12 bases between. The CDR3, as DNA: TGTGCCAGCAGCTTAGCTACTAGCCCGAGCTCCTACGAGCAGTACTTC. As protein: CASSLATSPSSYEQYF.

This clonotype came up many times. CDR3 protein: CASSQAHRVKGGGELFF. The CDR3 DNA follows: TGCGCCAGCAGCCAGGCCCACAGGGTAAAGGGCGGCGGGGAGCTGTTTTTT. V gene TRBV4-1 combines with J gene TRBJ2-2; tentative D call: TRBD1 (6 bases). From germline, CDR1 is MGHRA and CDR2 YSYEKL. This CDR3 contains 17 residues. V was pared by 3 bases and J by 7 bases, with 21 bases between.

A remark on this clonotype: The missing conserved phenylalanine or tryptophan at the end of this CDR3 makes a read error likely. The V call is TRBV12-3 or TRBV12-4, the J call TRBJ2-5; 7 positions match TRBD1. Trimming removed 1 base from V and 9 bases from J; junction bases left unmatched: 14. The CDR3 is 16 residues long. The CDR3 DNA reads as TGTGCCAGCAGTTTAGTAGGAGGAACAGGGGTAAGGGCCCAGTACTGC. This translates into CASSLVGGTGVRAQYC.